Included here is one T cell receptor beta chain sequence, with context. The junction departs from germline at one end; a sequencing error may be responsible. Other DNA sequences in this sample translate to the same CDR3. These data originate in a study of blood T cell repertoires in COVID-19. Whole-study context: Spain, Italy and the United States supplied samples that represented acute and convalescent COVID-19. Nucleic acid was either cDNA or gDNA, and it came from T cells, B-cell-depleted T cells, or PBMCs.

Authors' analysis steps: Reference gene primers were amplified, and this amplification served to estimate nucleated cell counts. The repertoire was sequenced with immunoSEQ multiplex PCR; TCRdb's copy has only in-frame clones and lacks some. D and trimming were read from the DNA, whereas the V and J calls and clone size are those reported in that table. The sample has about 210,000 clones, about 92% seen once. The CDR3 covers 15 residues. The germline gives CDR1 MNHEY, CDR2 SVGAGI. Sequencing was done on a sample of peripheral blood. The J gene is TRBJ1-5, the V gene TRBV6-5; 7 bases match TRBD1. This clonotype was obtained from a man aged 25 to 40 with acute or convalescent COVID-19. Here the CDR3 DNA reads TGTGCCAGCAGGACAAATACAGGGGTCAATCAGCCCCAGCACTTT. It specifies CASRTNTGVNQPQHF.